Listed here are 14 T cell receptor beta chains from one sample, sequenced in a study of blood T cell repertoires in COVID-19. This table comes from immunoSEQ multiplex PCR, and its TCRdb copy is limited to in-frame clones, with some not included. The data show over 10,000 clones, roughly 90% seen once. The sequenced sample consisted of peripheral blood. These receptors all stem from a human donor with active COVID-19. The donor label of this sample is uncertain.

Relative to its sample, this clone is medium-sized. The chain has TRBV6-2 or TRBV6-3 and TRBJ2-1; D is possibly TRBD2 (6 bases). Trimming stripped 2 bases from V and 4 bases from J, with 18 bases between. The length of the CDR3 is 17 residues. CDR1 is MNHEY, CDR2 SVGEGT, per germline. CDR3 nucleotide sequence: TGTGCCAGCAGTTACGAGATAGCGGCTCCGCAATACAATGAGCAGTTCTTC. It encodes CASSYEIAAPQYNEQFF.

The chain recombines TRBV20-1 with TRBJ1-5; TRBD1 matches at 7 bases. The CDR3 is 15 residues long. CDR1 and CDR2 (germline): DFQATT, SNEGSKA (reference sequence). The junction had 5 bases not matched to a gene; V was cut back by 3 bases and J by 0 bases. The DNA of the CDR3 is TGCAGTGCTAGTGAGACAGGGTCTAGCAATCAGCCCCAGCATTTT. Protein sequence: CSASETGSSNQPQHF.

J is TRBJ2-7 and V is TRBV7-2; 7 nucleotides line up with TRBD1. This CDR3 region has 16 residues. CDR1 and CDR2 (germline): SGHTA, FQGNSA. V trimming: 5 bases; J trimming: 0 bases; junction bases outside the gene matches: 10. The CDR3 loop reads CASSTITGQSSYEQYF. In DNA form, the CDR3 reads TGTGCCAGCAGCACAATAACGGGACAGAGCTCCTACGAGCAGTACTTC.

The chain couples TRBV7-9 to TRBJ2-7; TRBD2 agrees at 7 bases. The germline CDR1 and CDR2 sequences are SEHNR and FQNEAQ (reference sequence). Trimming took 1 base from V and 0 from J; bases not matched to a gene: 6. This CDR3 spans 16 amino acids. CDR3 loop: CASSLVGLGSSYEQYF. The DNA for the CDR3 is TGTGCCAGCAGCTTAGTAGGACTAGGGAGCTCCTACGAGCAGTACTTC.

This clone was found a few times. The rearrangement links TRBV4-2 to TRBJ1-6, with 8 bases aligning to TRBD1. The V segment lost 0 bases and the J segment 11 bases; nucleotides outside the gene matches: 3. Germline V CDR1 and CDR2: LGHNA, YNFKEQ. This CDR3 is 14 amino acids long. The CDR3 here is CASSQDQGAPPLHF. CDR3 in DNA: TGTGCCAGCAGCCAAGATCAGGGGGCCCCACCCCTCCACTTT.

The chain links TRBV5-1 to TRBJ1-2; TRBD1 aligns across 8 bases. The junction had 5 bases not matched to a gene; V was cut back by 1 base and J by 6 bases. Germline CDR1 reads SGHRS; CDR2 reads YFSETQ. The length of the CDR3 is 14 residues. The CDR3 sequence: CASSLPGQGNGYTF. The CDR3 DNA is TGCGCCAGCAGCTTGCCCGGACAGGGAAATGGCTACACCTTC.

The chain employs TRBV2 and TRBJ2-5, with 12 positions matching TRBD1. The length of the CDR3 is 14 residues. Germline V gene data show CDR1 as SNHLY and CDR2 as FYNNEI. The trim removed 8 bases at V and 5 bases at J, leaving 6 bases unmatched. The CDR3 spells CASGGQGAGETQYF. CDR3 nucleotides: TGTGCCAGCGGGGGACAGGGGGCGGGGGAGACCCAGTACTTC. The full variable domain, completed using reference TRBV2 and TRBJ2-5, is EPEVTQTPSHQVTQMGQEVILRCVPISNHLYFYWYRQILGQKVEFLVSFYNNEISEKSEIFDDQFSVERPDGSNFTLKIRSTKLEDSAMYFCASGGQGAGETQYFGPGTRLLVL.

The genes are TRBV3-1 (or the pseudogene TRBV3-2) and TRBJ2-6; 8 bases line up with TRBD1. The CDR3 extends over 17 amino acids. Unmatched junction bases numbered 11, after V lost 6 bases and J lost 4 bases. Germline CDR1 LGHDT, CDR2 YNNKEL (reference sequence). In DNA form, the CDR3 reads TGTGCCAGCAGGCGACAGGGGTCCGTGGCAGGGGCCAACGTCCTGACTTTC. Amino acids: CASRRQGSVAGANVLTF.

The rearrangement links TRBV10-3 to TRBJ1-2; 8 nucleotides align to TRBD1. The CDR3 consists of 15 residues. Germline values: CDR1 ENHRY, CDR2 SYGVKD. The V segment lost 3 bases and the J segment 2 bases; nucleotides outside the gene matches: 5. CDR3: CAISDPRTGNYGYTF. The CDR3 DNA follows: TGTGCCATCAGTGACCCTAGGACAGGGAACTATGGCTACACCTTC.

The rearrangement uses TRBV4-2 and TRBJ2-7; the match to TRBD2 covers 10 bases. J was trimmed by 2 bases and V by 2 bases; bases with no gene match: 6. The germline gives CDR1 LGHNA, CDR2 YNFKEQ. This CDR3 is built from 16 residues. CDR3 sequence reads: CASSQLAGGSAYEQYF. In DNA form, the CDR3 reads TGTGCCAGCAGCCAATTAGCGGGGGGCTCCGCCTACGAGCAGTACTTC.

This clone was detected only once. The chain links TRBV11-3 to TRBJ2-3; 8 bases line up with TRBD1. The length of the CDR3 is 15 residues. J was trimmed by 1 base and V by 4 bases; bases with no gene match: 4. Germline CDR1 reads SGHNT; CDR2 reads YENEEA. The CDR3 coding sequence is TGTGCCAGCAGCTCGACAGGGGAGCGCACAGATACGCAGTATTTT. This encodes CASSSTGERTDTQYF.

This clone was recorded once. The V gene is TRBV6-2 or TRBV6-3, the J gene TRBJ1-1; no clear D. Germline-derived CDR1 and CDR2 are MNHEY and SVGEGT. The CDR3 covers 16 residues. The V and J ends lost 2 bases and 5 bases respectively, with 18 bases between them. CDR3 nucleotide sequence: TGTGCCAGCAGTTACAGCCCCATACGGGAGTATACTGAAGCTTTCTTT. Protein product: CASSYSPIREYTEAFF.

This chain uses TRBV11-3 with TRBJ2-5; 11 bases agree with TRBD1. The junction had 12 bases not matched to a gene; V was cut back by 1 base and J by 5 bases. This CDR3 is 18 amino acids long. CDR1 and CDR2 (germline): SGHNT, YENEEA. The CDR3 DNA reads TGTGCCAGCAGCTTAGGGGTCGCGGGACAGGGGGGGTTGGAGACCCAGTACTTC. This translates into CASSLGVAGQGGLETQYF. Together with reference TRBV11-3 and TRBJ2-5, the CDR3 gives the full variable domain: EAGVVQSPRYKIIEKKQPVAFWCNPISGHNTLYWYLQNLGQGPELLIRYENEEAVDDSQLPKDRFSAERLKGVDSTLKIQPAELGDSAVYLCASSLGVAGQGGLETQYFGPGTRLLVL.

The CDR3 nucleotides are TGTGCCACCAGCAGAGTCGGGACAGGGCCTGGGCCCTCCAATGAGCAGTTCTTC. This encodes CATSRVGTGPGPSNEQFF. The chain combines TRBV15 with TRBJ2-1, with 9 bases identical to TRBD1. CDR1 and CDR2 (germline): LNHNV, YYDKDF (reference sequence). J was trimmed by 6 bases and V by 1 base; bases with no gene match: 13. The CDR3 has 18 amino acids.